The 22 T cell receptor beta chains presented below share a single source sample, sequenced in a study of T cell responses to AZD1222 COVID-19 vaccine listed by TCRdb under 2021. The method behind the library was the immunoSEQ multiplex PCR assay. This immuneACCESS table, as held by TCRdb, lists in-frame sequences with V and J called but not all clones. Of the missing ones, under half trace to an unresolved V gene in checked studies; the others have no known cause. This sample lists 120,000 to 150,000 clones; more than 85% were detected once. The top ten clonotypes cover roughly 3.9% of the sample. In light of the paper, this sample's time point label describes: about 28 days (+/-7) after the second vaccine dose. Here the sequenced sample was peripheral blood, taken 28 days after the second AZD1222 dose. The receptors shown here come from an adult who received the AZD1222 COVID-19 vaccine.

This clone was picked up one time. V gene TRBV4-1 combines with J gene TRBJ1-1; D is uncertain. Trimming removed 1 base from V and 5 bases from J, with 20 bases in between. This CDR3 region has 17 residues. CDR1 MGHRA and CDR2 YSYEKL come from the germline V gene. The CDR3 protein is CASSQVMSSVERTEAFF. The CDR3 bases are TGCGCCAGCAGCCAAGTTATGTCGTCAGTCGAGCGAACTGAAGCTTTCTTT.

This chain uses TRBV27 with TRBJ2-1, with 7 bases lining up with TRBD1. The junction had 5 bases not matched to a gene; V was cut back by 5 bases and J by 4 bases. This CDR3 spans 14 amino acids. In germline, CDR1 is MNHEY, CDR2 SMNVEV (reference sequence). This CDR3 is CASSRQGSYNEQFF. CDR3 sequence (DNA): TGTGCCAGCAGTAGACAGGGCTCTTACAATGAGCAGTTCTTC.

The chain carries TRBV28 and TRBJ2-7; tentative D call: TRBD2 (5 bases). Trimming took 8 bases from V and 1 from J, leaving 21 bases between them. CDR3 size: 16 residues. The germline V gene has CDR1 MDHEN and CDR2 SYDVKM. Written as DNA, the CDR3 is TGTGCCAGCGCGACACCGTCAGGACTCCCATCCTACGAGCAGTACTTC. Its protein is CASATPSGLPSYEQYF.

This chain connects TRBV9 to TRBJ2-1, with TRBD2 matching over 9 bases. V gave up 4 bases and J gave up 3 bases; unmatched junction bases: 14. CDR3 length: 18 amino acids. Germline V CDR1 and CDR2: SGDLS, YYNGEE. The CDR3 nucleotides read TGTGCCAGCAGCCCCAGGACTAGCGACAACTCTCTCTACAATGAGCAGTTCTTC. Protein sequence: CASSPRTSDNSLYNEQFF.

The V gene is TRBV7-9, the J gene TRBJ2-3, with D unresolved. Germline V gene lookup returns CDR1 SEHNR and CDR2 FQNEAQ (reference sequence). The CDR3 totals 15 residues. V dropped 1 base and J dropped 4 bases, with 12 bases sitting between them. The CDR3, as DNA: TGTGCCAGCAGCTTAGGCTCCCCGGGCCCAGATACGCAGTATTTT. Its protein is CASSLGSPGPDTQYF.

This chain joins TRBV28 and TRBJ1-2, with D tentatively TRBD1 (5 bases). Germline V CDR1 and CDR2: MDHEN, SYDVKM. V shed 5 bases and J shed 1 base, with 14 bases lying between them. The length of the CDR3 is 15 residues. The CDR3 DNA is TGTGCCAGCAGTGCGATCGGGGGAGTTAACTATGGCTACACCTTC. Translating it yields CASSAIGGVNYGYTF.

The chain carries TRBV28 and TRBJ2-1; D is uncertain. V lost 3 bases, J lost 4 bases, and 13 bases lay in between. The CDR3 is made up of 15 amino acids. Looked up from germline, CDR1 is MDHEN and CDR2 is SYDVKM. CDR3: CASSFETSSYNEQFF. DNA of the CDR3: TGTGCCAGCAGTTTTGAGACAAGCTCTTACAATGAGCAGTTCTTC.

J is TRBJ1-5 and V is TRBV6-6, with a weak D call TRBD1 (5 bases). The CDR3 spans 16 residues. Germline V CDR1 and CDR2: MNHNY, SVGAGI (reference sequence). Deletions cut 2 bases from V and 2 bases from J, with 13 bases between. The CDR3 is CASSYPPTGGNQPQHF. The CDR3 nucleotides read TGTGCCAGCAGTTACCCACCCACGGGGGGCAATCAGCCCCAGCATTTT.

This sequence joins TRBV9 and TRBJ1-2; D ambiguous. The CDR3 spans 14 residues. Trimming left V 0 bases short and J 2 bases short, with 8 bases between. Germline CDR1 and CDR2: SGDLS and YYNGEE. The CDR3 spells CASSVDLGNYGYTF. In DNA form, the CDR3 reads TGTGCCAGCAGCGTAGATCTGGGGAACTATGGCTACACCTTC.

CDR3 sequence (DNA): TGTGCCAGCAGTTACTCGAGGAGGGGCACTGAAGCTTTCTTT. This encodes CASSYSRRGTEAFF. The V call is TRBV6-5, the J call TRBJ1-1, with D possibly matching TRBD1 (5 bases). Germline CDR1 is MNHEY and CDR2 is SVGAGI. CDR3 length equals 14 residues. With 0 bases removed from V and 4 bases from J, the gap between germline ends came to 9 bases.

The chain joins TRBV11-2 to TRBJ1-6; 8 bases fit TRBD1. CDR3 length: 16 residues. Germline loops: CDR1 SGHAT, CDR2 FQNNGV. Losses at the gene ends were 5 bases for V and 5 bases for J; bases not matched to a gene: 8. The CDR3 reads CASSGQRQGNNSPLHF. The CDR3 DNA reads TGTGCCAGCAGCGGTCAGAGACAGGGGAATAATTCACCCCTCCACTTT. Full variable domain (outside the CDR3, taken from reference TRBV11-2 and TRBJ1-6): EAGVAQSPRYKIIEKRQSVAFWCNPISGHATLYWYQQILGQGPKLLIQFQNNGVVDDSQLPKDRFSAERLKGVDSTLKIQPAKLEDSAVYLCASSGQRQGNNSPLHFGNGTRLTVT.

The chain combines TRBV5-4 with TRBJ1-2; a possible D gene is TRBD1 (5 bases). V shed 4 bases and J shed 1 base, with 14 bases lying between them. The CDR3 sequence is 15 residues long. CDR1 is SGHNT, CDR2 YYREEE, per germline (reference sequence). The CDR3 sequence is CASSPGGGFNYGYTF. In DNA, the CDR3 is TGTGCCAGCAGCCCCGGCGGGGGGTTTAACTATGGCTACACCTTC.

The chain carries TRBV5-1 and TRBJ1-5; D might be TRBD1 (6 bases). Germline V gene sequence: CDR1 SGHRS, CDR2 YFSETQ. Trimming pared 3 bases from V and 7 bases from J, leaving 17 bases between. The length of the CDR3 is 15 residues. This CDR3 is CASSWGPGERQPQHF. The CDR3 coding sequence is TGCGCCAGCAGCTGGGGTCCAGGGGAGCGGCAGCCCCAGCATTTT.

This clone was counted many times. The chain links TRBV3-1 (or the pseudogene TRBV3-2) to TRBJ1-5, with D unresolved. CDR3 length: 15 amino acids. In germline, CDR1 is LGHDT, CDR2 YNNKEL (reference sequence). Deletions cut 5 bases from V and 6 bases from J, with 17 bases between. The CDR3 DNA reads TGTGCCAGCAGCGACAAGTCGGAGGGAGGTCAGCCCCAGCATTTT. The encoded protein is CASSDKSEGGQPQHF.

For the CDR3, the DNA is TGCGCCAGCAGCCAAGAGGGGACAGGGGGCGCCGGGGGTGAAAAACTGTTTTTT. Amino acids: CASSQEGTGGAGGEKLFF. The gene calls are TRBV4-3 and TRBJ1-4, with 12 nucleotides matching TRBD1. This CDR3 has 18 amino acids. With 0 bases clipped from V and 7 bases from J, the junction kept 9 bases outside the gene matches. Germline V gene data show CDR1 as LGHNA and CDR2 as YSLEER.

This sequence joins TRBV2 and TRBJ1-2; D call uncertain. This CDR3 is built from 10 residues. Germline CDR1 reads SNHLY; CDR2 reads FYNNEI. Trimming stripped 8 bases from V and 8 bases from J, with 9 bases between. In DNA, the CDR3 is TGTGCCAGCCTTCGCTCAGGCTACACCTTC. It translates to CASLRSGYTF.

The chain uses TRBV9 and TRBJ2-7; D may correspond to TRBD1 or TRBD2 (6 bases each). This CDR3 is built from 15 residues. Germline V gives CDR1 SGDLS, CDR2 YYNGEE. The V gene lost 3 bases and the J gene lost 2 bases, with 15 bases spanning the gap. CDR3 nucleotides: TGTGCCAGCAGCGCCGGGGGCTCCCATACCTACGAGCAGTACTTC. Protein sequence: CASSAGGSHTYEQYF.

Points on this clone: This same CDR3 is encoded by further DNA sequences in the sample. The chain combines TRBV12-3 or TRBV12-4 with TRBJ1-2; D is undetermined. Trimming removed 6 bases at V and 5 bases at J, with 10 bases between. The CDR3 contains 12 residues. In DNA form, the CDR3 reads TGTGCCAGCAGCCTGGCGGGGTATGGCTACACCTTC. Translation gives CASSLAGYGYTF.

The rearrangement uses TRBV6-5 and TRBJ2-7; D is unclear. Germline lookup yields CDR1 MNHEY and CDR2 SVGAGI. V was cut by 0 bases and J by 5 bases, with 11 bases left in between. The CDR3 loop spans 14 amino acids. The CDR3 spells CASSYSLVGNEQYF. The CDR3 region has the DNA TGTGCCAGCAGTTACTCCTTGGTGGGGAACGAGCAGTACTTC.

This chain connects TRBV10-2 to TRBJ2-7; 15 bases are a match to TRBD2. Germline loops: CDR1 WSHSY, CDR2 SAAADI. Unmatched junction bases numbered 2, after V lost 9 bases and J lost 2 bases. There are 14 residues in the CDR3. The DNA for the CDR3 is TGCGCCAGTGGACTAGCGGGAGGGGCCTACGAGCAGTACTTC. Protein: CASGLAGGAYEQYF.

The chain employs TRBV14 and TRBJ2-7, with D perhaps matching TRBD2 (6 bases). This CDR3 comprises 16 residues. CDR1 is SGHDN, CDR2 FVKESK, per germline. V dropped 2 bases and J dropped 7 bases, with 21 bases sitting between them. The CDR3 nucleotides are TGTGCCAGCAGCCAATTGATCAGGGCCCTACGGGGGGAGCAGTACTTC. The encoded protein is CASSQLIRALRGEQYF.

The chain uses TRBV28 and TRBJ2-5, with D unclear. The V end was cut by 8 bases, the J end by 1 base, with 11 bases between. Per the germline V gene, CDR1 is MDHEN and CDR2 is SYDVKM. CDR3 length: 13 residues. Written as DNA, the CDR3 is TGTGCCAGCTCTCAGTCAGGCCAAGAGACCCAGTACTTC. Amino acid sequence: CASSQSGQETQYF.